Each of the 3 T cell receptor beta chains below was sequenced from the same sample in a study of shared clonotypes between healthy human individuals (TCRdb year 2020). Library method: the immunoSEQ multiplex PCR assay. Entries here come from immuneACCESS through TCRdb and include only in-frame sequences with V and J called. Some clones fail to appear in such tables; in the studies checked, an unresolved V gene covers under half of the shortfall, and the cause of the remainder is unknown. This sample comprises some 1,600,000 clones, around 98% of them detected only once. About 0.45% of the sample goes to the ten largest clones. The sequencing sample was made of naive CD4+ T cells sorted from blood. In the paper's terms, the cell subset or site label means: CD45RA+ positively selected. The receptors come from a man aged 25 to 45 in good health.

V is TRBV6-1 and J is TRBJ1-2; 8 nucleotides match TRBD1. The ends lost 3 bases at V and 5 bases at J; junction bases unmatched: 14. The CDR3 loop spans 17 amino acids. Per the germline V gene, CDR1 is MNHNS and CDR2 is SASEGT. CDR3 nucleotide sequence: TGTGCCAGCAGTGATACAATGTTGGGGACAGGAGTATATGGCTACACCTTC. It yields the protein CASSDTMLGTGVYGYTF.

This clone came up a few times. The chain carries TRBV5-4 and TRBJ1-5; tentatively, D is TRBD1 (6 bases). CDR3 length equals 14 residues. Germline CDR1 reads SGHNT; CDR2 reads YYREEE (reference sequence). Trimming took off 1 base at V and 7 bases at J, with 12 bases between the two ends. The CDR3 loop is CASSLSGEGQPQHF. CDR3 DNA: TGTGCCAGCAGCTTGTCAGGGGAAGGGCAGCCCCAGCATTTT.

The gene calls are TRBV2 and TRBJ2-7; D may be TRBD2 (5 bases). This CDR3 region has 13 residues. Germline V gene lookup returns CDR1 SNHLY and CDR2 FYNNEI. With 7 bases removed from V and 6 bases from J, the gap between germline ends came to 16 bases. For the CDR3, the DNA is TGTGCCAGCATGGGAGATGTCTTTGGCGAGCAGTACTTC. Protein sequence: CASMGDVFGEQYF.